This TCR beta chain was identified in a study of T cell repertoires in cytomegalovirus infection. About the study: Recently identified HLA-C-restricted and well-studied HLA-B-restricted CMV epitopes were used. Through public TCR beta signatures, both CMV infection and matching HLA type were indicated. General observations from the study: Dominating the ex vivo response were HLA-C-restricted CMV-specific TCR beta clonotypes.

To note about this clonotype: Antigen specificity is unknown.

From the reads, TCRdb called clonotypes with MiXCR, one entry per CDR3 protein. The table lists hundreds of thousands of distinct CDR3 sequences, roughly a third of them singletons. Trimming cost V 4 bases and J 6 bases, with 8 bases left between them. This CDR3 has 12 amino acids. Germline V gene lookup returns CDR1 SGDLS and CDR2 YYNGEE. This receptor was taken from a human donor in good health (CMV status not recorded). Some clones in this sample may be carry-over from other donors' samples. The chain joins TRBV9 to TRBJ2-1; D gene unclear. The material sequenced was cultured PBMCs, taken from culture after CMV antigen stimulation. CDR3 protein: CASSRLPNEQFF. The CDR3 DNA follows: TGTGCCAGCAGCAGACTTCCCAATGAGCAGTTCTTC.